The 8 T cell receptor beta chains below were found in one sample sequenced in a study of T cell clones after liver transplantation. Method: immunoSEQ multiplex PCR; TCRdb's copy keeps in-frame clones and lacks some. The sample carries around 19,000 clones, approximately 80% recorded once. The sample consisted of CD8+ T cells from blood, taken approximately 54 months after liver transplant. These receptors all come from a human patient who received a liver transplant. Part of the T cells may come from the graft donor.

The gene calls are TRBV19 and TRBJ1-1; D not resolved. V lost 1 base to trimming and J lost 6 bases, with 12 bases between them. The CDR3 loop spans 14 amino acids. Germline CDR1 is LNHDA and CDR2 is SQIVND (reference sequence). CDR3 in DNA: TGTGCCAGTAGTATAGTGCTGGGGAGGGCTGAAGCTTTCTTT. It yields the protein CASSIVLGRAEAFF. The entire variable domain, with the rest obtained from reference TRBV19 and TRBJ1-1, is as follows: DGGITQSPKYLFRKEGQNVTLSCEQNLNHDAMYWYRQDPGQGLRLIYYSQIVNDFQKGDIAEGYSVSREKKESFPLTVTSAQKNPTAFYLCASSIVLGRAEAFFGQGTRLTVV.

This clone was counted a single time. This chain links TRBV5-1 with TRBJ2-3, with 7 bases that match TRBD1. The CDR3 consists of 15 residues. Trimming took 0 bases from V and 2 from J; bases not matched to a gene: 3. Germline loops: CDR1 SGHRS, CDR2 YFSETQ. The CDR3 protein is CASSLDGTDTDTQYF. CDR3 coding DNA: TGCGCCAGCAGCTTGGATGGGACAGACACAGATACGCAGTATTTT.

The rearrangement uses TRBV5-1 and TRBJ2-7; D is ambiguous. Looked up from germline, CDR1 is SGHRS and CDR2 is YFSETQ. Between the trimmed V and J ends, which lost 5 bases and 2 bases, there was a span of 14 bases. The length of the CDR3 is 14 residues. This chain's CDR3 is CASRPRPVTYEQYF. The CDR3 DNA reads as TGCGCCAGCAGGCCTCGGCCCGTTACCTACGAGCAGTACTTC. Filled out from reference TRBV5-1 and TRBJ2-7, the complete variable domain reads KAGVTQTPRYLIKTRGQQVTLSCSPISGHRSVSWYQQTPGQGLQFLFEYFSETQRNKGNFPGRFSGRQFSNSRSEMNVSTLELGDSALYLCASRPRPVTYEQYFGPGTRLTVT.

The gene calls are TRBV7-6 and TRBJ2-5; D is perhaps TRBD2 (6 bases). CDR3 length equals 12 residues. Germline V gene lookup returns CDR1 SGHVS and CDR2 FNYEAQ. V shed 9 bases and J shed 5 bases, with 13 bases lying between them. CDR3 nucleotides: TGTGCCAGTAGGAGGGGTGGGGAGACCCAGTACTTC. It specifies CASRRGGETQYF.

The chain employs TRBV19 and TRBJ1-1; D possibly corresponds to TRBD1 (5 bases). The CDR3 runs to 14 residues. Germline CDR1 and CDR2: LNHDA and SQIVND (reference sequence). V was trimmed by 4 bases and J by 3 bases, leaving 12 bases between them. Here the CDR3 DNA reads TGTGCCAGTAGTACCGGGACGGGGTACACTGAAGCTTTCTTT. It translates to CASSTGTGYTEAFF.

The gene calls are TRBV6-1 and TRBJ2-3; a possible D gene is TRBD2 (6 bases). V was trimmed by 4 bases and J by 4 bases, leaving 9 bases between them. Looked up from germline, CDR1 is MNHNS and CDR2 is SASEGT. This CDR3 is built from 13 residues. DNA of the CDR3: TGTGCCAGCAGTGGGGGGGACGCAGATACGCAGTATTTT. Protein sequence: CASSGGDADTQYF.

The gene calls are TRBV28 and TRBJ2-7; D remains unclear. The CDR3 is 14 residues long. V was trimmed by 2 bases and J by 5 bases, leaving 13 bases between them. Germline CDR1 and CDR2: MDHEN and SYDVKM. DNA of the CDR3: TGTGCCAGCAGTTTACGAAAGGATTTCGACGAGCAGTACTTC. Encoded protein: CASSLRKDFDEQYF.

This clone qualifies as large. This chain's CDR3 is CASSFLAGGEYEQYF. The DNA of the CDR3 is TGTGCCAGCAGCTTTCTAGCGGGGGGCGAATACGAGCAGTACTTC. This sequence joins TRBV11-2 and TRBJ2-7; 11 nucleotides align to TRBD2. Germline CDR1 is SGHAT and CDR2 is FQNNGV. Trimming removed 3 bases from V and 4 bases from J; junction bases left unmatched: 5. The CDR3 is 15 residues long.